This T cell receptor beta chain was obtained from a study of CD8 T cells in Susac syndrome. Overall study context: Each patient with Susac syndrome, at the time of blood draw, was therapy-naive, on corticosteroids, or on intravenous immunoglobulin alone.

CDR3 length equals 13 residues. V was pared by 7 bases and J by 1 base, with 13 bases between. The germline gives CDR1 SQVTM, CDR2 ANQGSEA. With random hexamers, reverse transcription was performed on 0.5 to 1 ug of RNA. Coverage of TCR beta CDR3 amplification by immunoSEQ multiplex PCR extended to 54 Vbeta and 13 Jbeta. TCRdb re-called the immunoSEQ multiplex PCR reads through MiXCR, storing one row per CDR3 protein. The table records around 85,000 distinct CDR3 sequences, roughly 94% of them present only once. Patients with Susac syndrome met the recently defined diagnostic criteria for definite or probable disease.

Sequencing used CD8+ T cells from PBMCs. The chain carries TRBV29-1 and TRBJ1-1; no definite D call. The source is a human donor with Susac syndrome. Here the CDR3 reads CSALQDPNTEAFF. CDR3 nucleotide sequence: TGCAGCGCCCTTCAGGATCCGAACACTGAAGCTTTCTTT.